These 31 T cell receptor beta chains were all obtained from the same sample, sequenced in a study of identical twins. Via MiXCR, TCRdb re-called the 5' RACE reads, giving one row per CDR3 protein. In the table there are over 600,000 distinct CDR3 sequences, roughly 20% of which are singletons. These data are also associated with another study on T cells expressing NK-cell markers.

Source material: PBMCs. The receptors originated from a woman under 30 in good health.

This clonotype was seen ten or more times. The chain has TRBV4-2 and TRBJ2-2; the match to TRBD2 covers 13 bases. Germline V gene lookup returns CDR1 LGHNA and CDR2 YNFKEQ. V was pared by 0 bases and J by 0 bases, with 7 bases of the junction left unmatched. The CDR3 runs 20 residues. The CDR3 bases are TGTGCCAGCAGCCAAGAGGTACGACTAGCGGGGGGCGCGAACACCGGGGAGCTGTTTTTT. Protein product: CASSQEVRLAGGANTGELFF.

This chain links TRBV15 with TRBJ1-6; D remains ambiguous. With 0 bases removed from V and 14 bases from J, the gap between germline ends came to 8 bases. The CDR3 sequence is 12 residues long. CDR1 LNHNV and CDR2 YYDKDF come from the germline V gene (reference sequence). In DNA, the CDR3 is TGTGCCACCAGCAGAGATCGTTGGACCCTCCACTTT. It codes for CATSRDRWTLHF.

Here the CDR3 DNA reads TGTGCCAGCAGCTTAGGTGGGGGGGACCGCCAGCCCCAGCATTTT. Translated: CASSLGGGDRQPQHF. The chain couples TRBV7-9 to TRBJ1-5, with D perhaps TRBD1 (5 bases). The CDR3 extends over 15 amino acids. Trimming removed 1 base at V and 7 bases at J, with 14 bases between. The germline V gene encodes CDR1 SEHNR and CDR2 FQNEAQ (reference sequence).

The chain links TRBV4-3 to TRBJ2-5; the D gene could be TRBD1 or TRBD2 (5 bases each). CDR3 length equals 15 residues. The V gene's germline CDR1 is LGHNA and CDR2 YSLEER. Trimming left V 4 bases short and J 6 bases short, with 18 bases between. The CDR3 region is CASSRDRDPSKTQYF. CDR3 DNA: TGCGCCAGCAGCCGCGACCGGGACCCAAGTAAGACCCAGTACTTC.

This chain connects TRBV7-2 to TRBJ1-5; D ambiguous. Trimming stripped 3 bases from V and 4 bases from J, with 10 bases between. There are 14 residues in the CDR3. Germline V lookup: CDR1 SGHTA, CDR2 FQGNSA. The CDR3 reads CASSFSSTNQPQHF. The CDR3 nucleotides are TGTGCCAGCAGCTTCTCCTCCACTAATCAGCCCCAGCATTTT.

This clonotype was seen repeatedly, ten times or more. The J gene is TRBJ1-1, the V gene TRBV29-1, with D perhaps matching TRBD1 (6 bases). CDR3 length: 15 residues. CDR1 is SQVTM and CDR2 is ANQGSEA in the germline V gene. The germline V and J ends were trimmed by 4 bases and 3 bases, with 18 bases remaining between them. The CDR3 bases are TGCAGCGTTGGGGAACAGGGAAATGTGGACACTGAAGCTTTCTTT. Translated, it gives CSVGEQGNVDTEAFF.

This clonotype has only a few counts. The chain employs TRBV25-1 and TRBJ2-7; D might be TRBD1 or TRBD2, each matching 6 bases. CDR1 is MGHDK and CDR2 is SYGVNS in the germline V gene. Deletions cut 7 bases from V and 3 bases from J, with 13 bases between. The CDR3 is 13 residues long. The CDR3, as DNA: TGTGCCAGCAACGGAGGGACAAACTACGAGCAGTACTTC. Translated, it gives CASNGGTNYEQYF.

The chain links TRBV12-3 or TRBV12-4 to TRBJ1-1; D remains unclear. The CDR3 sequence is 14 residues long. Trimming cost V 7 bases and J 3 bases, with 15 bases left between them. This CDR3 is CASTTYGFDTEAFF. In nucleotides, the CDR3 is TGTGCCAGCACTACTTACGGATTTGACACTGAAGCTTTCTTT.

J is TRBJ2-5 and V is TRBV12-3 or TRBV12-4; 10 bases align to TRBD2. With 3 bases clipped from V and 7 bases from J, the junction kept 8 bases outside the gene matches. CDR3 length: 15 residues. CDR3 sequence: CASSFGASGGGTQYF. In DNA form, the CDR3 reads TGTGCCAGCAGTTTTGGAGCTAGCGGGGGAGGGACCCAGTACTTC.

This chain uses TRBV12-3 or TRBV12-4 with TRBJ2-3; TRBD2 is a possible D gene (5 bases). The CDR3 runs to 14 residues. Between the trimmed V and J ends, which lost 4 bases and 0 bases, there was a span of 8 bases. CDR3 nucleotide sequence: TGTGCCAGCAGTTATTGGACTAGCACAGATACGCAGTATTTT. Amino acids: CASSYWTSTDTQYF.

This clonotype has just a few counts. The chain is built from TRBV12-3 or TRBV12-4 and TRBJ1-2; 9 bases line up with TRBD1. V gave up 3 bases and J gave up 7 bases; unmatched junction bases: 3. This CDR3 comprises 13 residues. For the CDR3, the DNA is TGTGCCAGCAGTTTCCGGGACAGGGCTGGCTACACCTTC. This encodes CASSFRDRAGYTF.

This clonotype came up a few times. The CDR3 region is CASSPRTLHTQYF. CDR3 nucleotide sequence: TGTGCCAGCAGTCCTCGGACTCTTCATACGCAGTATTTT. The gene calls are TRBV12-3 or TRBV12-4 and TRBJ2-3, with D maybe TRBD2 (5 bases). This CDR3 spans 13 amino acids. V was shortened by 5 bases and J by 7 bases, with 13 bases between the two germline ends.

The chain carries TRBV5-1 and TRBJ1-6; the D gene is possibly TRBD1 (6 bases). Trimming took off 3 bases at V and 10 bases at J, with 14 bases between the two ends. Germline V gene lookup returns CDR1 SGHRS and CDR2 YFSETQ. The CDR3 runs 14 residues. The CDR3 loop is CASSWGQGQSPLHF. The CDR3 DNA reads TGCGCCAGCAGCTGGGGGCAGGGTCAGTCACCCCTCCACTTT.

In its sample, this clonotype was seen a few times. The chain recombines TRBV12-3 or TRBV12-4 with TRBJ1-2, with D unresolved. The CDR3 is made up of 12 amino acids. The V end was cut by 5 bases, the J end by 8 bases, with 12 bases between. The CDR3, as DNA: TGTGCCAGCAGTCTCCTAGGGTTCGGCTACACCTTC. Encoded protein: CASSLLGFGYTF.

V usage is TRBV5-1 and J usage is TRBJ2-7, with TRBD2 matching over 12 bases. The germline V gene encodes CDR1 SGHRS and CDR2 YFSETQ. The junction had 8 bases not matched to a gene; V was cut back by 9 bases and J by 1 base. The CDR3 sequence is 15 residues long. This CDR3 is CATRRTSGDSYEQYF. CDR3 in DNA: TGCGCCACCCGACGGACTAGCGGGGATTCCTACGAGCAGTACTTC.

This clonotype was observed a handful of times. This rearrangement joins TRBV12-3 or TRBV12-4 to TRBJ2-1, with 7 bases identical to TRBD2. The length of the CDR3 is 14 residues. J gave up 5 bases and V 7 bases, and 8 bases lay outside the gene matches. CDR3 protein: CASTMTSTNNEQFF. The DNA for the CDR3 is TGTGCCAGCACCATGACTAGCACGAACAATGAGCAGTTCTTC.

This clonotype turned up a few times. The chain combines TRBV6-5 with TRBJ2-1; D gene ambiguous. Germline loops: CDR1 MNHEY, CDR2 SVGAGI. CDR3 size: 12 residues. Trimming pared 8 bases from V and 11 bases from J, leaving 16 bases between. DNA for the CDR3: TGTGCCAGCTCACCGACCCGTACCCAGCAGTTCTTC. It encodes CASSPTRTQQFF.

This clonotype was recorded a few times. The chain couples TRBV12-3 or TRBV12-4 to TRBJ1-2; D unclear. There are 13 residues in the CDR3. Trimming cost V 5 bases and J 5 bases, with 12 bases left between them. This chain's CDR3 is CASSGRELYGYTF. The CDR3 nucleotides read TGTGCCAGCAGTGGAAGAGAACTTTATGGCTACACCTTC.

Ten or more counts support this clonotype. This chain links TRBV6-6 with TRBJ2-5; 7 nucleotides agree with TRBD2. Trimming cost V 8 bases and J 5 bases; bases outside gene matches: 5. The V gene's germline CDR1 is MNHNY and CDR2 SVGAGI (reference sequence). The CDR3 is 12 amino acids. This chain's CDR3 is CASAGVRETQYF. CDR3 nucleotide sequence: TGTGCCAGCGCGGGAGTTCGTGAGACCCAGTACTTC.

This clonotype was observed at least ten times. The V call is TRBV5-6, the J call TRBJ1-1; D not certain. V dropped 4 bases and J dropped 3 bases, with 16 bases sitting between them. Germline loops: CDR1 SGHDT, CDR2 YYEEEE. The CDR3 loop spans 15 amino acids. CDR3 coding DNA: TGTGCCAGCAGCGCGGGATCTGTGCGGTACACTGAAGCTTTCTTT. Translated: CASSAGSVRYTEAFF.

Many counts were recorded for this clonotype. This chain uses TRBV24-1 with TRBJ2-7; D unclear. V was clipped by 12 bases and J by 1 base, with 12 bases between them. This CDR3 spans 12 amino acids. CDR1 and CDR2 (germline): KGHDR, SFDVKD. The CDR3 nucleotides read TGTGCCCCCAAACTCCGATCCTACGAGCAGTACTTC. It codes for CAPKLRSYEQYF.

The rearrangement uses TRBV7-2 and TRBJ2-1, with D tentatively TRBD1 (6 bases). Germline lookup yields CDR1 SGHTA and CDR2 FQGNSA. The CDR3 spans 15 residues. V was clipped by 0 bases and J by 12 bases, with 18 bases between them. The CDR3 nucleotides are TGTGCCAGCAGCTTAGCGCAGGCTACCCCACAGGGGCAGTTCTTC. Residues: CASSLAQATPQGQFF. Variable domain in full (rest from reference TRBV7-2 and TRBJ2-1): GAGVSQSPSNKVTEKGKDVELRCDPISGHTALYWYRQSLGQGLEFLIYFQGNSAPDKSGLPSDRFSAERTGGSVSTLTIQRTQQEDSAVYLCASSLAQATPQGQFFGPGTRLTVL.

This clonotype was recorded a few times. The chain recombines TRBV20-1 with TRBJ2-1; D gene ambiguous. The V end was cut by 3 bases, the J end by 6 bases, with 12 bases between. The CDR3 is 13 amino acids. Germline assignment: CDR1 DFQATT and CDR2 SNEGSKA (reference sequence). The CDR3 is CSASGSRANEQFF. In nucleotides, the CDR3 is TGCAGTGCTAGTGGCTCTAGGGCCAATGAGCAGTTCTTC.

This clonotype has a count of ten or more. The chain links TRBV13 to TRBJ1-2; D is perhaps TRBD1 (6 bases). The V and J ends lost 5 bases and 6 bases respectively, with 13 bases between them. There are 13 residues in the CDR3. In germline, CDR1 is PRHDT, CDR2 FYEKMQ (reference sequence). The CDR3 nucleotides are TGTGCCAGCAGCCGTAGGGGGGCGGATGGCTACACCTTC. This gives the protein CASSRRGADGYTF. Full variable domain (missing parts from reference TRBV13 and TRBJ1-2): AAGVIQSPRHLIKEKRETATLKCYPIPRHDTVYWYQQGPGQDPQFLISFYEKMQSDKGSIPDRFSAQQFSDYHSELNMSSLELGDSALYFCASSRRGADGYTFGSGTRLTVV.

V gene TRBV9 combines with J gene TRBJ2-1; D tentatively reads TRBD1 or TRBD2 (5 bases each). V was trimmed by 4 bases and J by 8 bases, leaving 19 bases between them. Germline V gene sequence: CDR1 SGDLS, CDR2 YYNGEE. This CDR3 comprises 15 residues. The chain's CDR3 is CASSSGTWRSDEQFF. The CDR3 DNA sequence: TGTGCCAGCAGCTCCGGGACGTGGCGAAGCGATGAGCAGTTCTTC.

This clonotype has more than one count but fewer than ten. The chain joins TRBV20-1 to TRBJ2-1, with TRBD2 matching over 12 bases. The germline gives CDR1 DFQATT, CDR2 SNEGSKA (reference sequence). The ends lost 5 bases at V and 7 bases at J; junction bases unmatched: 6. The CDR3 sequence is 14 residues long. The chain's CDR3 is CSAQELAGGNEQFF. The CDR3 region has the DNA TGCAGTGCTCAAGAACTAGCGGGAGGTAATGAGCAGTTCTTC.

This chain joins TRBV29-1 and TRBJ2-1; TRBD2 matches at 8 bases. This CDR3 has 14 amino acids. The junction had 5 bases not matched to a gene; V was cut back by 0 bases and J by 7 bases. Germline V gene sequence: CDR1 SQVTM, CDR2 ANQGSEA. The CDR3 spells CSVEDLERENEQFF. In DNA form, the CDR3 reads TGCAGCGTTGAAGATCTAGAGCGGGAGAATGAGCAGTTCTTC.

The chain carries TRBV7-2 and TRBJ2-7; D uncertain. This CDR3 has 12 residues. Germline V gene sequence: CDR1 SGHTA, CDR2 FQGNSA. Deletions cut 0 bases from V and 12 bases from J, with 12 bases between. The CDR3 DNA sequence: TGTGCCAGCAGCTTAGCGCCCCCGCATCGGTACTTC. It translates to CASSLAPPHRYF.

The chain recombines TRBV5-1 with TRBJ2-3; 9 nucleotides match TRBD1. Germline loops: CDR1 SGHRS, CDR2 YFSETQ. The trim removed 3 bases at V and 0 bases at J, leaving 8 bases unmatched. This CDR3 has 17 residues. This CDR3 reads CASSSRAGTGSTDTQYF. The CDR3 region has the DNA TGCGCCAGCAGCTCCAGAGCCGGGACAGGGAGCACAGATACGCAGTATTTT.

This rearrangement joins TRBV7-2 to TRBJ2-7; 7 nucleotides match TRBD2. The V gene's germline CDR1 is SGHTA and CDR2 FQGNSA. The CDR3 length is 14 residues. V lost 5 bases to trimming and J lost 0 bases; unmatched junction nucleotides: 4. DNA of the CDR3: TGTGCCAGCAGCGTACTAGCGTACTCCTACGAGCAGTACTTC. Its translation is CASSVLAYSYEQYF.

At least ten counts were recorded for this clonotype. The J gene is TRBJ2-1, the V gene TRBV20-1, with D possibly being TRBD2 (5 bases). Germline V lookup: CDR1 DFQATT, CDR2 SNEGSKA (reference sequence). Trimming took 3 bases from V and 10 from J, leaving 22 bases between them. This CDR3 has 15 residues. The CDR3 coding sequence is TGCAGTGCTAGCCCTCTAGCAAAAGCCCTCAGGGAGCAGTTCTTC. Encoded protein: CSASPLAKALREQFF.